This entry lists 5 T cell receptor beta chains sequenced from one sample in a study of CD4 T cells in relation to SARS-CoV-2 and coronaviruses. Before the COVID-19 pandemic, during about 2011-2019, CD4+ T cells were taken from unexposed donors. Profiled with immunoSEQ multiplex PCR; TCRdb holds only in-frame clones, not every one. This table has 55,000 to 70,000 clones, 85% to 95% appearing once. Material: naive CD4+ T cells from PBMCs. Subset indicated: naive CD4+ T cells isolated by negative enrichment. The receptor set was obtained from a human donor in good health.

This chain links TRBV3-1 (or the pseudogene TRBV3-2) with TRBJ2-2; no reliable D call. The CDR3 is 12 amino acids. V gave up 4 bases and J gave up 7 bases, with 7 bases separating them. Germline V gene sequence: CDR1 LGHDT, CDR2 YNNKEL (reference sequence). CDR3 DNA: TGTGCCAGCAGCCGAGGCGGCGGGGAGCTGTTTTTT. This translates into CASSRGGGELFF.

This sequence joins TRBV5-4 and TRBJ1-3, with D perhaps matching TRBD1 (5 bases). The germline V gene has CDR1 SGHNT and CDR2 YYREEE (reference sequence). V was trimmed by 3 bases and J by 1 base, leaving 14 bases between them. There are 16 residues in the CDR3. CDR3 coding DNA: TGTGCCAGCAGCTCGGGTGGGGGAAGGTCTGGAAACACCATATATTTT. Protein product: CASSSGGGRSGNTIYF.

V is TRBV5-1 and J is TRBJ2-1; no clear D gene. The V and J ends lost 1 base and 2 bases respectively, with 13 bases between them. The CDR3 length is 16 residues. Germline V gene data show CDR1 as SGHRS and CDR2 as YFSETQ. As DNA, the CDR3 is TGCGCCAGCAGCTTGATACGGCCACGCGCCTACAATGAGCAGTTCTTC. Translated: CASSLIRPRAYNEQFF.

The chain carries TRBV18 and TRBJ2-7; D uncertain. Per germline, CDR1 KGHSH and CDR2 LQKENI. The CDR3 contains 16 residues. Trimming took 2 bases from V and 6 from J, leaving 20 bases between them. The CDR3 reads CASSPSPGPTYVEQYF. CDR3 nucleotide sequence: TGTGCCAGCTCACCAAGCCCTGGGCCAACCTACGTCGAGCAGTACTTC.

Only one count was recorded for this clone. The rearrangement joins TRBV9 to TRBJ2-5; 8 positions match TRBD2. The CDR3 extends over 16 amino acids. V lost 0 bases, J lost 4 bases, and 8 bases stayed unmatched. Germline V gene data show CDR1 as SGDLS and CDR2 as YYNGEE. CDR3 amino acids: CASSVGHLRGAETQYF. CDR3 sequence (DNA): TGTGCCAGCAGCGTAGGTCACTTGCGGGGGGCAGAGACCCAGTACTTC.